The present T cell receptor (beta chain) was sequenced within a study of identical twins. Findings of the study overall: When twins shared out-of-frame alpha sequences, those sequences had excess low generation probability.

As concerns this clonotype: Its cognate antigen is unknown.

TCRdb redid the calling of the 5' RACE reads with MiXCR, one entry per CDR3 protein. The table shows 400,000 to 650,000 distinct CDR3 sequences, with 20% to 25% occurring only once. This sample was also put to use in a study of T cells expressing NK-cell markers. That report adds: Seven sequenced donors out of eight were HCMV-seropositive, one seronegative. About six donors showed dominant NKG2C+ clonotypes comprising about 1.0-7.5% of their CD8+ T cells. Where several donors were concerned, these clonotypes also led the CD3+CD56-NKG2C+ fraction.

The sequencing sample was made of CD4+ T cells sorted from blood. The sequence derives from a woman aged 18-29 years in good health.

CDR3 DNA sequence: TGTGCCAGCAGCCGCTCCGTGCCAGAGAACACCGGGGAGCTGTTTTTT. Encoded protein: CASSRSVPENTGELFF. The chain recombines TRBV3-1 with TRBJ2-2; D is unresolved. The CDR3 sequence is 16 residues long. V lost 4 bases, J lost 1 base, and 13 bases lay in between. Germline CDR1 reads LGHDT; CDR2 reads YNNKEL (reference sequence). Supplemented by reference TRBV3-1 and TRBJ2-2, the full variable domain reads DTAVSQTPKYLVTQMGNDKSIKCEQNLGHDTMYWYKQDSKKFLKIMFSYNNKELIINETVPNRFSPKSPDKAHLNLHINSLELGDSAVYFCASSRSVPENTGELFFGEGSRLTVL.